The 25 T cell receptor beta chains below come from one sample, sequenced in a study of shared clonotypes between healthy human individuals. Sequencing used immunoSEQ multiplex PCR; TCRdb keeps in-frame clones, though not all of them. Of about 480,000 clones in the sample, about four fifths were seen once. Sequencing used PBMCs. The receptor source for this set is a woman between 35 and 50 years old in good health. Some clones in this sample may be carry-over from other donors' samples.

The V gene is TRBV4-1, the J gene TRBJ1-4; the match to TRBD1 covers 7 bases. Unmatched junction bases numbered 4, after V lost 5 bases and J lost 7 bases. This CDR3 is built from 13 residues. Germline loops: CDR1 MGHRA, CDR2 YSYEKL. CDR3 in amino acids: CASSWTGSEKLFF. The CDR3 nucleotides are TGCGCCAGCAGCTGGACAGGCAGTGAAAAACTGTTTTTT.

This clone was observed a single time. The V and J genes are TRBV6-5 and TRBJ1-1; D uncertain. The CDR3 totals 14 residues. V was cut by 7 bases and J by 5 bases, with 17 bases left in between. Germline V gene lookup returns CDR1 MNHEY and CDR2 SVGAGI. The CDR3 is CASTRGLSGTEAFF. DNA of the CDR3: TGTGCCAGCACTCGGGGTCTTTCGGGGACTGAAGCTTTCTTT.

This rearrangement joins TRBV28 to TRBJ2-2; D is unresolved. The CDR3 totals 12 residues. Germline V gene lookup returns CDR1 MDHEN and CDR2 SYDVKM. V lost 3 bases to trimming and J lost 4 bases, with 3 bases between them. The CDR3 DNA is TGTGCCAGCAGTTTTCGCACCGGGGAGCTGTTTTTT. Translating it yields CASSFRTGELFF.

As for this clone: At one of its ends the junction is not consistent with the germline gene, which may arise from a read error. The CDR3 region is CASSSLDRDGETQYF. Here the CDR3 DNA reads TGTGCTAGCAGCTCACTGGACAGGGACGGGGAGACCCAGTACTTC. The chain has TRBV7-7 and TRBJ2-5, with 8 bases that match TRBD1. The CDR3 consists of 15 residues. Germline assignment: CDR1 SSHAT and CDR2 FNYEAQ (reference sequence).

This clone has a single count. The rearrangement joins TRBV7-9 to TRBJ2-1; no firm D call. The CDR3 consists of 13 residues. Trimming stripped 1 base from V and 8 bases from J, with 9 bases between. CDR1 SEHNR and CDR2 FQNEAQ come from the germline V gene (reference sequence). CDR3 sequence: CASSLVSNDEQFF. CDR3 in DNA: TGTGCCAGCAGCTTAGTTAGTAACGATGAGCAGTTCTTC. Supplemented by reference TRBV7-9 and TRBJ2-1, the full variable domain reads DTGVSQNPRHKITKRGQNVTFRCDPISEHNRLYWYRQTLGQGPEFLTYFQNEAQLEKSRLLSDRFSAERPKGSFSTLEIQRTEQGDSAMYLCASSLVSNDEQFFGPGTRLTVL.

The chain recombines TRBV5-1 with TRBJ2-1, with TRBD2 matching over 12 bases. The junction had 10 bases not matched to a gene; V was cut back by 5 bases and J by 7 bases. Germline lookup yields CDR1 SGHRS and CDR2 YFSETQ. The CDR3 sequence is 16 residues long. DNA for the CDR3: TGCGCCAGCAGGCCTAGAATGGGGACTAGCGGGAATGAGCAGTTCTTC. Translating it yields CASRPRMGTSGNEQFF. The whole variable domain, filled in from reference TRBV5-1 and TRBJ2-1, reads KAGVTQTPRYLIKTRGQQVTLSCSPISGHRSVSWYQQTPGQGLQFLFEYFSETQRNKGNFPGRFSGRQFSNSRSEMNVSTLELGDSALYLCASRPRMGTSGNEQFFGPGTRLTVL.

Of note for this clone: The same CDR3 also results from other DNA sequences found in this sample. This chain uses TRBV5-1 with TRBJ1-3; D unresolved. With 4 bases removed from V and 4 bases from J, the gap between germline ends came to 9 bases. Germline V gives CDR1 SGHRS, CDR2 YFSETQ. The CDR3 contains 13 residues. For the CDR3, the DNA is TGCGCCAGCAGCCCCGAGACAGGAAACACCATATATTTT. Translating gives CASSPETGNTIYF.

The sample holds one count of this clone. The chain uses TRBV28 and TRBJ2-7; D might be TRBD2 (5 bases). CDR1 and CDR2 (germline): MDHEN, SYDVKM. CDR3 length: 13 residues. Trimming left V 5 bases short and J 2 bases short, with 10 bases between. The CDR3 loop reads CASSPRGTYEQYF. CDR3 bases: TGTGCCAGCAGTCCCCGGGGTACCTACGAGCAGTACTTC.

V is TRBV7-9 and J is TRBJ1-1, with a tentative D call TRBD1 (5 bases). The CDR3 has 15 residues. The ends were cut back, 10 bases at V and 0 bases at J, with 18 bases in the middle. Germline-derived CDR1 and CDR2 are SEHNR and FQNEAQ (reference sequence). CDR3 in DNA: TGTGCCACCAAAACGGTCGACAGATTGAACACTGAAGCTTTCTTT. As protein: CATKTVDRLNTEAFF.

The V gene is TRBV7-2, the J gene TRBJ2-1; 9 bases agree with TRBD1. CDR1 SGHTA and CDR2 FQGNSA come from the germline V gene. Germline trimming cut 5 bases from V and 0 bases from J; bases unmatched to any gene: 8. The CDR3 totals 17 residues. CDR3 nucleotide sequence: TGTGCCAGCAGCCTAGGGACAGGGCTTAGCTCCTACAATGAGCAGTTCTTC. Encoded protein: CASSLGTGLSSYNEQFF. The full variable domain, in which reference TRBV7-2 and TRBJ2-1 provide the parts outside the CDR3, is GAGVSQSPSNKVTEKGKDVELRCDPISGHTALYWYRQSLGQGLEFLIYFQGNSAPDKSGLPSDRFSAERTGGSVSTLTIQRTQQEDSAVYLCASSLGTGLSSYNEQFFGPGTRLTVL.

V usage is TRBV30 and J usage is TRBJ1-2; TRBD1 matches at 7 bases. Germline V CDR1 and CDR2: GTSNPN, SVGIG (reference sequence). V lost 2 bases, J lost 1 base, and 4 bases stayed unmatched. CDR3 length equals 14 residues. As DNA, the CDR3 is TGTGCCTGGAGTTCGACAGGGTTTAACTATGGCTACACCTTC. It specifies CAWSSTGFNYGYTF.

A few counts support this clone. This chain links TRBV7-9 with TRBJ1-2, with unresolved D. This CDR3 region has 13 residues. Germline V gene lookup returns CDR1 SEHNR and CDR2 FQNEAQ (reference sequence). Trimming shortened V by 2 bases and J by 2 bases, and 6 bases separated the two germline ends. DNA for the CDR3: TGTGCCAGCAGCTTAAACAGCAACTATGGCTACACCTTC. The encoded protein is CASSLNSNYGYTF.

The rearrangement joins TRBV7-2 to TRBJ2-5, with 11 bases fitting TRBD2. The J call may be wrong; the DNA end is better matched by TRBJ2-7. The V gene's germline CDR1 is SGHTA and CDR2 FQGNSA. The CDR3 extends over 15 amino acids. The CDR3 here is CASSVLAGAAYEQYF. The CDR3 region has the DNA TGTGCCAGCAGCGTACTAGCGGGGGCCGCCTACGAGCAGTACTTC.

CDR3 sequence reads: CASTRGTANTEAFF. CDR3 DNA sequence: TGTGCCAGCACTCGAGGCACCGCGAACACTGAAGCTTTCTTT. The J gene is TRBJ1-1, the V gene TRBV7-8; D is unresolved. Germline V gene sequence: CDR1 SGHVS, CDR2 FQNEAQ. CDR3 length: 14 residues. Trimming took 7 bases from V and 1 from J, leaving 13 bases between them.

This clone was detected only once. V and J are TRBV6-5 and TRBJ1-5; 7 bases map to TRBD1. CDR1 is MNHEY and CDR2 is SVGAGI in the germline V gene. CDR3 size: 15 residues. Trimming cost V 0 bases and J 2 bases; bases outside gene matches: 1. The CDR3 nucleotides are TGTGCCAGCAGTTACTCCGGGACAGGCAATCAGCCCCAGCATTTT. Protein product: CASSYSGTGNQPQHF.

V gene TRBV28 combines with J gene TRBJ1-4, with 8 nucleotides matching TRBD1. V lost 6 bases, J lost 4 bases, and 7 bases stayed unmatched. The CDR3 contains 15 residues. Germline loops: CDR1 MDHEN, CDR2 SYDVKM. CDR3 loop: CASRETGAVNEKLFF. CDR3 nucleotides: TGTGCCAGCAGGGAGACAGGGGCTGTTAATGAAAAACTGTTTTTT.

This chain joins TRBV28 and TRBJ2-6; 9 bases line up with TRBD2. V shed 5 bases and J 2 bases; nucleotides not matched to a gene: 19. Per the germline V gene, CDR1 is MDHEN and CDR2 is SYDVKM. The CDR3 is 21 amino acids. This chain's CDR3 is CASSTRGGGGRASAGANVLTF. The CDR3 DNA reads TGTGCCAGCAGTACCCGAGGGGGAGGCGGGAGGGCCTCTGCTGGGGCCAACGTCCTGACTTTC.

This clone was found many times. The chain employs TRBV6-4 and TRBJ2-1, with a tentative D call TRBD2 (5 bases). The CDR3 has 15 amino acids. With 6 bases removed from V and 0 bases from J, the gap between germline ends came to 12 bases. CDR1 is MRHNA, CDR2 SNTAGT, per germline. The CDR3 is CASSPSGSSYNEQFF. In DNA form, the CDR3 reads TGTGCCAGCAGCCCCAGCGGTAGCTCCTACAATGAGCAGTTCTTC.

V is TRBV5-1 and J is TRBJ2-5; D is perhaps TRBD2 (6 bases). There are 15 residues in the CDR3. Trimming took off 1 base at V and 2 bases at J, with 12 bases between the two ends. Germline assignment: CDR1 SGHRS and CDR2 YFSETQ. The CDR3 region has the DNA TGCGCCAGCAGCTTGTCACTAGCAGGGCAAGAGACCCAGTACTTC. It codes for CASSLSLAGQETQYF.

The genes are TRBV9 and TRBJ2-5, with 8 nucleotides matching TRBD1. Germline V gene data show CDR1 as SGDLS and CDR2 as YYNGEE. The junction had 7 bases not matched to a gene; V was cut back by 4 bases and J by 2 bases. There are 15 residues in the CDR3. The CDR3 loop is CASSLTGETQETQYF. In DNA form, the CDR3 reads TGTGCCAGCAGCCTGACAGGGGAAACACAAGAGACCCAGTACTTC.

The chain combines TRBV6-1 with TRBJ2-1, with 9 bases fitting TRBD2. Germline V gives CDR1 MNHNS, CDR2 SASEGT. J was trimmed by 8 bases and V by 7 bases; bases with no gene match: 12. The CDR3 covers 15 residues. CDR3 in amino acids: CASTAPGLAGYEQFF. In nucleotides, the CDR3 is TGTGCCAGCACCGCCCCGGGGCTAGCGGGGTATGAGCAGTTCTTC.

This clone was seen only once. V usage is TRBV1 and J usage is TRBJ2-1. TRBV1 is termed a pseudogene. This CDR3 is built from 10 residues. CDR3 coding DNA: TGCACCAGCAGCCGGGGTGAGCAGTTCTTC. It encodes CTSSRGEQFF.

The chain carries TRBV9 and TRBJ2-3, with unresolved D. There are 15 residues in the CDR3. Germline lookup yields CDR1 SGDLS and CDR2 YYNGEE. V lost 0 bases to trimming and J lost 2 bases, with 10 bases between them. CDR3 DNA sequence: TGTGCCAGCAGCGTAGCCCCGAGCTACACAGATACGCAGTATTTT. The encoded protein is CASSVAPSYTDTQYF.

This clone was seen more than once but under ten times. The chain couples TRBV30 to TRBJ2-4; maybe TRBD1 (6 bases). CDR3 length equals 13 residues. V dropped 5 bases and J dropped 8 bases, with 16 bases sitting between them. Germline V gives CDR1 GTSNPN, CDR2 SVGIG (reference sequence). Written as DNA, the CDR3 is TGTGCCTGGGGACCCGGGACACCGGACATTCAGTACTTC. Protein sequence: CAWGPGTPDIQYF.

This clone came up a few times. The CDR3 bases are TGTGCCAGCAGCTTAGCGGTCGTCAGGGGGAACACTGAAGCTTTCTTT. Its translation is CASSLAVVRGNTEAFF. This chain uses TRBV7-9 with TRBJ1-1; D possibly corresponds to TRBD1 (6 bases). Germline V lookup: CDR1 SEHNR, CDR2 FQNEAQ (reference sequence). Trimming removed 0 bases at V and 1 base at J, with 12 bases between. The CDR3 loop spans 16 amino acids.